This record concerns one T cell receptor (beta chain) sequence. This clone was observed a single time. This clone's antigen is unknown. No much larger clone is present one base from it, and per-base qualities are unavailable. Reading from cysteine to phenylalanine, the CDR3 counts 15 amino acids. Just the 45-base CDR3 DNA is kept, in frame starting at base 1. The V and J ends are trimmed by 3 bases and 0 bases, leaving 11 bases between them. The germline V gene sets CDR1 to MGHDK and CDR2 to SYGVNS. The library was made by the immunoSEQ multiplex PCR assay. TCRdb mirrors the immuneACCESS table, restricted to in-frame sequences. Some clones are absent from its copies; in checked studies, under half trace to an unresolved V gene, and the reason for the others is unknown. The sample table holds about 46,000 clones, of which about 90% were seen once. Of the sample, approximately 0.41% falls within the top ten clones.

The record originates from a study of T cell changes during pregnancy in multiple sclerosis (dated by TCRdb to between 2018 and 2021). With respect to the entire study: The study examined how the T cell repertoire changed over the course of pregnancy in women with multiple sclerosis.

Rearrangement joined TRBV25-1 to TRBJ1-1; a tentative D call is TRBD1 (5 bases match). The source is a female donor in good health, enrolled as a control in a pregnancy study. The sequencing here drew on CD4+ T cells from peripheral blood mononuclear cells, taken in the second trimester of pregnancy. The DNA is TGTGCCAGCAGTGATAACGGGGGGGTGAACACTGAAGCTTTCTTT. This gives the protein CASSDNGGVNTEAFF. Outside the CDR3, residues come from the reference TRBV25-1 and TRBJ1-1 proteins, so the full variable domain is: EADIYQTPRYLVIGTGKKITLECSQTMGHDKMYWYQQDPGMELHLIHYSYGVNSTEKGDLSSESTVSRIRTEHFPLTLESARPSHTSQYLCASSDNGGVNTEAFFGQGTRLTVV.